These T cell receptor beta chains were read from a single sample in a study of graft-versus-host responses after intestinal transplantation. Libraries were prepared by immunoSEQ multiplex PCR; TCRdb keeps only in-frame clonotypes and omits some of them. The sample has over 9,500 clones, around 79% seen once. Sequencing was performed on ileum tissue, taken 450 to 480 days after intestinal transplantation. These receptors came from a human patient who received an intestinal transplant, so some T cells may come from the graft donor. The CDR3 runs from the conserved cysteine through the conserved F or W. D genes are given only for firm matches. A row's size may be missing; if present it is once, few, many or a size class.

D gene: .; V gene: TRBV7-9; CDR3 length: 15; clone size: large; J gene: TRBJ1-2; CDR3 DNA: TGTGCCAGCAGCTTAGAAGAGGCTCCTAACTATGGCTACACCTTC; CDR3 protein: CASSLEEAPNYGYTF
D gene: .; V gene: TRBV30; CDR3 length: 16; clone size: .; J gene: TRBJ1-2; CDR3 DNA: TGTGCCTGGAGTTTTGGAGGAATGACCGGGACGGATGGCTACACCTTC; CDR3 protein: CAWSFGGMTGTDGYTF
D gene: .; V gene: TRBV9; CDR3 length: 13; clone size: .; J gene: TRBJ2-3; CDR3 DNA: TGTGCCAGCAGCGCCCAAACAGGGAATACGCAGTATTTT; CDR3 protein: CASSAQTGNTQYF
D gene: TRBD1; V gene: TRBV11-2; CDR3 length: 16; clone size: .; J gene: TRBJ1-4; CDR3 DNA: TGTGCCAGCAGCCCCAGGGGGGTAGGAGCTAATGAAAAACTGTTTTTT; CDR3 protein: CASSPRGVGANEKLFF
D gene: .; V gene: TRBV7-9; CDR3 length: 13; clone size: .; J gene: TRBJ1-6; CDR3 DNA: TGTGCCAGCAGTTACTCAGGGCTGGCGGCCCTCCACTTT; CDR3 protein: CASSYSGLAALHF
D gene: .; V gene: TRBV7-3; CDR3 length: 14; clone size: once; J gene: TRBJ1-5; CDR3 DNA: TGTGCCAGCACCCCGAGGGGGGCGGGTCAGCCCCAGCATTTT; CDR3 protein: CASTPRGAGQPQHF
D gene: TRBD1; V gene: TRBV5-1; CDR3 length: 13; clone size: few; J gene: TRBJ1-1; CDR3 DNA: TGCGCCAGCAGCCCCGGGACAGGGATTGAAGCTTTCTTT; CDR3 protein: CASSPGTGIEAFF
D gene: .; V gene: TRBV5-4; CDR3 length: 14; clone size: few; J gene: TRBJ2-7; CDR3 DNA: TGTGCCAGCAGCCCCACCGGGACCCTCTACGAGCAGTACTTC; CDR3 protein: CASSPTGTLYEQYF
D gene: TRBD1; V gene: TRBV6-5; CDR3 length: 15; clone size: few; J gene: TRBJ1-1; CDR3 DNA: TGTGCCAGCAGTTATACAGGGGGCGCGAACACTGAAGCTTTCTTT; CDR3 protein: CASSYTGGANTEAFF
D gene: TRBD2; V gene: TRBV6-5; CDR3 length: 15; clone size: few; J gene: TRBJ2-1; CDR3 DNA: TGTGCCAGCAGCCTAGCGGGGGGCCCGAACAATGAGCAGTTCTTC; CDR3 protein: CASSLAGGPNNEQFF
D gene: .; V gene: TRBV30; CDR3 length: 16; clone size: .; J gene: TRBJ2-6; CDR3 DNA: TGTGCCTGGAACGGAGTAGTTATCTCTGGGGCCAACGTCCTGACTTTC; CDR3 protein: CAWNGVVISGANVLTF
D gene: TRBD1; V gene: TRBV12-5; CDR3 length: 13; clone size: .; J gene: TRBJ2-5; CDR3 DNA: TGTGCTAGTGGTGGCGGGACAGGGGAGACCCAGTACTTC; CDR3 protein: CASGGGTGETQYF
D gene: TRBD1; V gene: TRBV18; CDR3 length: 15; clone size: .; J gene: TRBJ1-3; CDR3 DNA: TGTGCCAGCTCACCAGGGACAGGGGTCGGAAACACCATATATTTT; CDR3 protein: CASSPGTGVGNTIYF
D gene: TRBD1; V gene: TRBV19; CDR3 length: 15; clone size: .; J gene: TRBJ2-7; CDR3 DNA: TGTGCCAGTAGTCCGCAGACAGGGCGTTCTACCGAGCAGTACTTC; CDR3 protein: CASSPQTGRSTEQYF
D gene: .; V gene: TRBV29-1; CDR3 length: 11; clone size: few; J gene: TRBJ1-2; CDR3 DNA: TGCAGCGTTGGGGGTCGAGATGGCTACACCTTC; CDR3 protein: CSVGGRDGYTF
D gene: .; V gene: TRBV5-1; CDR3 length: 13; clone size: few; J gene: TRBJ2-5; CDR3 DNA: TGCGCCAGCAGCCTCCCAGGCGTCGGGGAGCAGTACTTC; CDR3 protein: CASSLPGVGEQYF
D gene: .; V gene: TRBV7-8; CDR3 length: 15; clone size: .; J gene: TRBJ1-4; CDR3 DNA: TGTGCCAGCAGCTCCCTCGATTCAACTAATGAAAAACTGTTTTTT; CDR3 protein: CASSSLDSTNEKLFF
D gene: .; V gene: TRBV5-5; CDR3 length: 14; clone size: once; J gene: TRBJ1-1; CDR3 DNA: TGTGCCAGCAGCTTCGACCAGGCGAACACTGAAGCTTTCTTT; CDR3 protein: CASSFDQANTEAFF
D gene: TRBD1; V gene: TRBV30; CDR3 length: 16; clone size: .; J gene: TRBJ1-3; CDR3 DNA: TGTGCCTGGAGTCATACGGGGGACAGGGTAGGAAACACCATATATTTT; CDR3 protein: CAWSHTGDRVGNTIYF
D gene: .; V gene: TRBV6-1; CDR3 length: 17; clone size: .; J gene: TRBJ1-6; CDR3 DNA: TGTGCCAGCAGTGAATGGCCCGAAGGGTCCTATAATTCACCCCTCCACTTT; CDR3 protein: CASSEWPEGSYNSPLHF
D gene: TRBD1; V gene: TRBV7-2; CDR3 length: 15; clone size: .; J gene: TRBJ1-5; CDR3 DNA: TGTGCCAGCAGCTTAGTAGGGACAGATTATCAGCCCCAGCATTTT; CDR3 protein: CASSLVGTDYQPQHF
D gene: TRBD1; V gene: TRBV5-1; CDR3 length: 16; clone size: .; J gene: TRBJ2-7; CDR3 DNA: TGCGCCAGCAGCTCCTCAACTACAGGGGGCGTCTACGAGCAGTACTTC; CDR3 protein: CASSSSTTGGVYEQYF
D gene: .; V gene: TRBV9; CDR3 length: 14; clone size: few; J gene: TRBJ2-3; CDR3 DNA: TGTGCCAGCACCTCGTTGACGAGCACAGATACGCAGTATTTT; CDR3 protein: CASTSLTSTDTQYF
D gene: .; V gene: TRBV28; CDR3 length: 17; clone size: .; J gene: TRBJ1-5; CDR3 DNA: TGTGCCAGCAGGCCGGACCGAAACCCGGGGGGCAATCAGCCCCAGCATTTT; CDR3 protein: CASRPDRNPGGNQPQHF
D gene: TRBD1; V gene: TRBV6-6; CDR3 length: 15; clone size: .; J gene: TRBJ1-5; CDR3 DNA: TGTGCCAGCAGCCAATTAGACAGGGTCAATCAGCCCCAGCATTTT; CDR3 protein: CASSQLDRVNQPQHF
D gene: .; V gene: TRBV6-9; CDR3 length: 11; clone size: .; J gene: TRBJ1-2; CDR3 DNA: TGTGCCAGCAGGTCTAACTATGGCTACACCTTC; CDR3 protein: CASRSNYGYTF
D gene: .; V gene: TRBV21-1; CDR3 length: 18; clone size: .; J gene: TRBJ2-7; CDR3 DNA: TGTGCCAGCAGCATCCGCGCCTTTGACAGGACAAAAACGGGGGAGCAGTACTTC; CDR3 protein: CASSIRAFDRTKTGEQYF
D gene: TRBD2; V gene: TRBV2; CDR3 length: 13; clone size: .; J gene: TRBJ2-7; CDR3 DNA: TGTGCCAGCAGGTTAGCGGGGGGGCCCGAGCAGTACTTC; CDR3 protein: CASRLAGGPEQYF
D gene: .; V gene: TRBV7-2; CDR3 length: 12; clone size: .; J gene: TRBJ2-2; CDR3 DNA: TGTGCCAGCAGCTCCCTTCCCGGGGAGCTGTTTTTT; CDR3 protein: CASSSLPGELFF
D gene: TRBD1; V gene: TRBV5-1; CDR3 length: 15; clone size: .; J gene: TRBJ1-1; CDR3 DNA: TGCGCCAGCAGCTGGCGGACAGGGTGGAACACTGAAGCTTTCTTT; CDR3 protein: CASSWRTGWNTEAFF
D gene: .; V gene: TRBV6-1; CDR3 length: 16; clone size: .; J gene: TRBJ2-1; CDR3 DNA: TGTGCCAGCAGTGAAGGAATTGACAGGCGAGTCAATGAGCAGTTCTTC; CDR3 protein: CASSEGIDRRVNEQFF
D gene: .; V gene: TRBV19; CDR3 length: 14; clone size: .; J gene: TRBJ2-4; CDR3 DNA: TGTGCCAGTAGTATTTGGGACACAAAAAACATTCAGTACTTC; CDR3 protein: CASSIWDTKNIQYF
D gene: .; V gene: TRBV7-9; CDR3 length: 16; clone size: .; J gene: TRBJ1-4; CDR3 DNA: TGTGCCAGCAGCTTTTCCCCAGGGAGGACGTCAGAAAAACTGTTTTTT; CDR3 protein: CASSFSPGRTSEKLFF
D gene: TRBD1; V gene: TRBV6-5; CDR3 length: 15; clone size: .; J gene: TRBJ1-3; CDR3 DNA: TGTGCCAGCAGTTACACAGGGGGCTCTGGAAACACCATATATTTT; CDR3 protein: CASSYTGGSGNTIYF
D gene: TRBD1; V gene: TRBV14; CDR3 length: 15; clone size: .; J gene: TRBJ1-2; CDR3 DNA: TGTGCCAGCAGCCTAGGACAGGGACGTAGCTATGGCTACACCTTC; CDR3 protein: CASSLGQGRSYGYTF
D gene: .; V gene: TRBV10-3; CDR3 length: 13; clone size: .; J gene: TRBJ2-3; CDR3 DNA: TGTGCCATCAGTGGTGGGGGCACAGATACGCAGTATTTT; CDR3 protein: CAISGGGTDTQYF
D gene: .; V gene: TRBV4-2; CDR3 length: 14; clone size: once; J gene: TRBJ2-5; CDR3 DNA: TGTGCCAGCAGCCCCGATTGGGGTCAAGAGACCCAGTACTTC; CDR3 protein: CASSPDWGQETQYF
D gene: .; V gene: TRBV6-5; CDR3 length: 12; clone size: few; J gene: TRBJ2-7; CDR3 DNA: TGTGCCAGCAGTTACAATCGACTAGAGCAGTACTTC; CDR3 protein: CASSYNRLEQYF
D gene: TRBD2; V gene: TRBV5-1; CDR3 length: 20; clone size: few; J gene: TRBJ2-2; CDR3 DNA: TGCGCCAGCAGCTTGGTGCTAGCGGGGGCCACGAACATGAACACCGGGGAGCTGTTTTTT; CDR3 protein: CASSLVLAGATNMNTGELFF
D gene: TRBD1; V gene: TRBV29-1; CDR3 length: 14; clone size: .; J gene: TRBJ1-1; CDR3 DNA: TGCAGCGTTGTGCGACAGGGGGCTAGAGCTGAAGCTTTCTTT; CDR3 protein: CSVVRQGARAEAFF
D gene: .; V gene: TRBV5-6; CDR3 length: 16; clone size: .; J gene: TRBJ2-7; CDR3 DNA: TGTGCCAGCAGCTATGAGTTGGGGACGGCCTCCTACGAGCAGTACTTC; CDR3 protein: CASSYELGTASYEQYF
D gene: TRBD1; V gene: TRBV19; CDR3 length: 16; clone size: .; J gene: TRBJ1-5; CDR3 DNA: TGTGCCAGTACCAGAGTGACAGGGGGCTTCAATCAGCCCCAGCATTTT; CDR3 protein: CASTRVTGGFNQPQHF